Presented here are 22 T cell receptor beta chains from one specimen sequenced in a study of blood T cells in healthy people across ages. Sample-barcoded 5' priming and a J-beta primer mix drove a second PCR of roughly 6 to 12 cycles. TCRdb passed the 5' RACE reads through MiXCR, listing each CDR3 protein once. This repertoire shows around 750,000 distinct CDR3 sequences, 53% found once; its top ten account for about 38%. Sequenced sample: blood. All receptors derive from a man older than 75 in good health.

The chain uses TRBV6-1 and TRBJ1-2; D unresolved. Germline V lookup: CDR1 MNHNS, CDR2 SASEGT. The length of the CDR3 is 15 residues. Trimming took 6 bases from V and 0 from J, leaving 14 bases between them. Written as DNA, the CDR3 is TGTGCCAGCAGGCCGGACGGTACCTCTAACTATGGCTACACCTTC. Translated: CASRPDGTSNYGYTF.

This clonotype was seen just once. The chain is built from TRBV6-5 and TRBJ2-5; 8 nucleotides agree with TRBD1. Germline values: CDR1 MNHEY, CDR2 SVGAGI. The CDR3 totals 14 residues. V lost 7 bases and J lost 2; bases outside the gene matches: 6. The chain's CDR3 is CASTPGGPQETQYF. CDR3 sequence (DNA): TGTGCCAGCACCCCAGGGGGCCCGCAAGAGACCCAGTACTTC.

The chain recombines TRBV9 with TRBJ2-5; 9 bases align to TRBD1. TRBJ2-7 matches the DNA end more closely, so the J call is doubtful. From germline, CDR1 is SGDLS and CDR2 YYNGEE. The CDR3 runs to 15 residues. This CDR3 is CASSVYPDRGDEQYF. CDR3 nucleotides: TGTGCCAGCAGCGTCTATCCGGACAGGGGTGACGAGCAGTACTTC.

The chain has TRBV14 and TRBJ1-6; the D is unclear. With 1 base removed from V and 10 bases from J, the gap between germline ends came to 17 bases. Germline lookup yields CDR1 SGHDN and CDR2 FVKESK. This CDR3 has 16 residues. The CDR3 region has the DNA TGTGCCAGCAGCCAAGTCGAGCCGAGTATGGGATCACCCCTCCACTTT. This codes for CASSQVEPSMGSPLHF. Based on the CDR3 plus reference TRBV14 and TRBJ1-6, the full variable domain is EAGVTQFPSHSVIEKGQTVTLRCDPISGHDNLYWYRRVMGKEIKFLLHFVKESKQDESGMPNNRFLAERTGGTYSTLKVQPAELEDSGVYFCASSQVEPSMGSPLHFGNGTRLTVT.

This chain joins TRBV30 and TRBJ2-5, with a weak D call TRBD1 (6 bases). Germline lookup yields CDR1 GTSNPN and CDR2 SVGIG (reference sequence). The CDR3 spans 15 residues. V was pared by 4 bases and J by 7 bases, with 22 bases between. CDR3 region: CAWMPPGQNVGTQYF. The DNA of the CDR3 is TGTGCCTGGATGCCCCCGGGACAAAATGTGGGGACCCAGTACTTC.

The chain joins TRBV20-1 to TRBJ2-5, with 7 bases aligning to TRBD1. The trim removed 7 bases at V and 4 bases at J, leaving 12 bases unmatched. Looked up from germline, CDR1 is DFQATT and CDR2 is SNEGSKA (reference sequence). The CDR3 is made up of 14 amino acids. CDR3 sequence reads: CSGDGDRRGETQYF. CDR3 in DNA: TGCAGTGGGGATGGGGACAGACGAGGAGAGACCCAGTACTTC.

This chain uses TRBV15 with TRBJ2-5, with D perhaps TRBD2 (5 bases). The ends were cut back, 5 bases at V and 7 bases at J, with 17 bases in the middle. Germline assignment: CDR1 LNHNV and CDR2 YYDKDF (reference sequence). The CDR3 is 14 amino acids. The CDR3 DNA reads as TGTGCCACCAGCGGGAGAGCGGAGGCCGGGACCCAGTACTTC. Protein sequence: CATSGRAEAGTQYF.

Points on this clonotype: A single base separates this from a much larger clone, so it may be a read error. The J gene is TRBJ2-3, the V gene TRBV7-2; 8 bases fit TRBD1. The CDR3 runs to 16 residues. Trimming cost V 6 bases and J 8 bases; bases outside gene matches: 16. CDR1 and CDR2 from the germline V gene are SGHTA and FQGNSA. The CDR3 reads CASRTTGGSARGTQYF. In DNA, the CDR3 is TGTGCCAGCAGAACTACAGGGGGAAGTGCACGGGGTACGCAGTATTTT.

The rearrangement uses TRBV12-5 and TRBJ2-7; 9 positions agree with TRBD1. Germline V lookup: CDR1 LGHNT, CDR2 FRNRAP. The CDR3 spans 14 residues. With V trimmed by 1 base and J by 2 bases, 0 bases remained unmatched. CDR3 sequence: CASGLGQGAYEQYF. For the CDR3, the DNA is TGTGCTAGTGGTTTGGGACAGGGGGCCTACGAGCAGTACTTC.

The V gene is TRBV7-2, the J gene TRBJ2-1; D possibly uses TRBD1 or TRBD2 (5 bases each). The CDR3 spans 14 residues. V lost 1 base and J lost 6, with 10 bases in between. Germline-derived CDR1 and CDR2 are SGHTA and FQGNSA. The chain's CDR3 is CASSLGSGTNEQFF. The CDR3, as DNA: TGTGCCAGCAGCTTAGGTAGTGGGACCAATGAGCAGTTCTTC.

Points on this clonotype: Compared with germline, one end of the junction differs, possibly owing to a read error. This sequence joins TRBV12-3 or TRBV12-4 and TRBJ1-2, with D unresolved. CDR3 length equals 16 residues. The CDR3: CACSDPWRNGNYGYTF. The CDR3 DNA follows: TGTGCCTGCAGTGACCCCTGGAGGAACGGAAACTATGGCTACACCTTC.

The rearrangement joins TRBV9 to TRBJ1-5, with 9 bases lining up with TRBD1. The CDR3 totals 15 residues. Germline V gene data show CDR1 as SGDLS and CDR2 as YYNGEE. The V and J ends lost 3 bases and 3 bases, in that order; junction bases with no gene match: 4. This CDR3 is CASSATGGINQPQHF. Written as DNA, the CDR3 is TGTGCCAGCAGCGCGACAGGGGGTATCAATCAGCCCCAGCATTTT.

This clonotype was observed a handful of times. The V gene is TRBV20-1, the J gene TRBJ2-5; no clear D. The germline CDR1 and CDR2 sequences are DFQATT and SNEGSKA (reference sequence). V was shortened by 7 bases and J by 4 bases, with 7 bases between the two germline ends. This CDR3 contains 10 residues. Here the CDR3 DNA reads TGCAGTGGATATTCAGAGACCCAGTACTTC. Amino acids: CSGYSETQYF.

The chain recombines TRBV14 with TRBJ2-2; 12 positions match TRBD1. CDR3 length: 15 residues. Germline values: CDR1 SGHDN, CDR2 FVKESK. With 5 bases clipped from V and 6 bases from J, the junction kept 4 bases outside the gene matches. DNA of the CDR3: TGTGCCAGCAGCGCCGGGACAGGGGGCCCCGGGGAGCTGTTTTTT. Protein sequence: CASSAGTGGPGELFF.

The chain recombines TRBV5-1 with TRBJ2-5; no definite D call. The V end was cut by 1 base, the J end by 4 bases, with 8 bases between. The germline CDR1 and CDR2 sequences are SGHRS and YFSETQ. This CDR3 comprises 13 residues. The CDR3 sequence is CASSLKGSETQYF. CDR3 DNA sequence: TGCGCCAGCAGCTTGAAGGGCTCAGAGACCCAGTACTTC.

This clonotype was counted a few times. CDR3 region: CASSLRGRATEQYF. CDR3 nucleotide sequence: TGCGCCAGCAGCTTGAGGGGGAGGGCCACCGAGCAGTACTTC. The chain recombines TRBV5-1 with TRBJ2-7; a weak D match, TRBD2 (7 bases). Between the trimmed V and J ends, which lost 1 base and 6 bases, there was a span of 14 bases. The CDR3 contains 14 residues. Germline loops: CDR1 SGHRS, CDR2 YFSETQ.

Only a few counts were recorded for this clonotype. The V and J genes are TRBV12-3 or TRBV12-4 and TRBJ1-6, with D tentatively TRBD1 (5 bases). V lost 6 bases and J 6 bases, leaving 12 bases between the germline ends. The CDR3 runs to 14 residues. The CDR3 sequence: CASRQDAGNSPLHF. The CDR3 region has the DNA TGTGCCAGCAGACAGGACGCGGGTAATTCACCCCTCCACTTT.

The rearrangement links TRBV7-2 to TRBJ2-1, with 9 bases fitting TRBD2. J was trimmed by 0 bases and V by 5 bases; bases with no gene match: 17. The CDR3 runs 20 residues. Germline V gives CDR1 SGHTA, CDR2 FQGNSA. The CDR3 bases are TGTGCCAGCAGCGTACCGAGGGCGGGAGGGCCCCTGAGCTCCTACAATGAGCAGTTCTTC. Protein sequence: CASSVPRAGGPLSSYNEQFF.

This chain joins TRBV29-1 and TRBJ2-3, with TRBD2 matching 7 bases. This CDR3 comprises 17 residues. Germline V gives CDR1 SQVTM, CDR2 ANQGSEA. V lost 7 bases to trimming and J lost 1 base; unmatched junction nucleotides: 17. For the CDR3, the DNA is TGCAGCGCCGACGGACCCCGGGAGCGGGGCCGCACAGATACGCAGTATTTT. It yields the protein CSADGPRERGRTDTQYF.

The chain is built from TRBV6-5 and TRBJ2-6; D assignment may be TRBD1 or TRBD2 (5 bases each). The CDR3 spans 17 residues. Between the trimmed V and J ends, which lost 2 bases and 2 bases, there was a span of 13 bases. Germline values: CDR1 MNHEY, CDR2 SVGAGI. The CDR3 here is CASSYEVGVTGANVLTF. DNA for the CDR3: TGTGCCAGCAGTTACGAGGTGGGGGTCACTGGGGCCAACGTCCTGACTTTC.

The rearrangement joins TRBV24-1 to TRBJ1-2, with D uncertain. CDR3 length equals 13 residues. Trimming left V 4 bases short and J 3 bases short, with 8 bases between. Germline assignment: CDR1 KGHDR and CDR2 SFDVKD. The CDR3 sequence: CATSDNSYYGYTF. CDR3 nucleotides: TGTGCCACCAGTGACAACAGTTACTATGGCTACACCTTC.

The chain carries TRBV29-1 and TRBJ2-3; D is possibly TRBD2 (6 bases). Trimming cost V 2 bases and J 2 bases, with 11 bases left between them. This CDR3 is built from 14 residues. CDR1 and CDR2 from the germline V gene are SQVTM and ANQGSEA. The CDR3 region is CSVEWGGATDTQYF. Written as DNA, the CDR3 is TGCAGCGTTGAATGGGGCGGGGCCACAGATACGCAGTATTTT.